This TCR beta chain was retrieved from a study of CD8+ T cells in alopecia areata. Specified treatment: oral pan-JAK inhibitor, 5-10 mg twice daily. Turning to this clone: What it binds is unknown.

RNA was extracted and reverse transcribed into cDNA as the sequencing template. The data were produced by immunoSEQ multiplex PCR, yet TCRdb's version contains in-frame clones alone and is incomplete. The data hold about 180,000 clones, with about half observed a single time. Study-level findings and limits: With just one nonresponder, it is still uncertain whether baseline CD8+ expansion relates to response.

V lost 2 bases, J lost 0 bases, and 11 bases lay in between. There are 16 residues in the CDR3. Germline CDR1 and CDR2: MNHEY and SVGAGI. This clonotype was sampled from a human donor with alopecia areata. Sequenced material: CD8+ T cells sorted from blood, taken around week 53, from a patient treated with tofacitinib. V is TRBV6-5 and J is TRBJ2-1; D gene unclear. Written as DNA, the CDR3 is TGTGCCAGCAGTTACGTGGTCAGGAGCTCCTACAATGAGCAGTTCTTC. It is translated as CASSYVVRSSYNEQFF.